This record covers a single T cell receptor beta chain. The source of the sample is a study of blood T cell repertoires in COVID-19. About the research overall: Both acute and convalescent COVID-19 samples were obtained from the United States, Italy and Spain. PBMCs, B-cell-depleted T cells, or T cells provided the cDNA or gDNA that made up the material.

Per the germline V gene, CDR1 is SGHAT and CDR2 is FQNNGV. This CDR3 has 15 residues. Trimming left V 3 bases short and J 4 bases short, with 15 bases between. Authors' processing steps: Estimation of nucleated cell counts relied on the amplification of reference gene primers. Using immunoSEQ multiplex PCR, the repertoire was profiled, and TCRdb retains in-frame clones only, with some absent. V, J and clone size reflect that table, while D and trimming were determined from the DNA. The sample has 70,000 to 95,000 clones, approximately 80% seen once. This sequence was found in a woman aged 45-65 years with acute or convalescent COVID-19. The chain employs TRBV11-2 and TRBJ2-5, with a tentative D call TRBD1 (6 bases). The sequenced material came from peripheral blood. The CDR3 loop is CASSFGRTVRETQYF. The CDR3 DNA reads as TGTGCCAGCAGCTTCGGGCGGACAGTGAGAGAGACCCAGTACTTC.